This paragraph reports one T cell receptor (beta chain). Its antigen is not identified. This record belongs to a study of shared clonotypes between healthy human individuals. General study results and limits: Clonotypes which were not shared had lower generation probabilities than clonotypes that all four donors shared. Only blood underwent sampling, and tissue repertoires likely differ.

This CDR3 region has 15 residues. V lost 0 bases, J lost 2 bases, and 8 bases lay in between. The germline V gene has CDR1 LGHNA and CDR2 YNFKEQ. The material for each subset, its genomic DNA, was split evenly across several immunoSEQ plates. Sequencing was performed with immunoSEQ multiplex PCR; in TCRdb, only in-frame clones are kept and a portion is missing. The sample has 800,000 to 1,200,000 clones; around three quarters are singletons. HIV-negative, healthy adults without recent acute infections or vaccinations were the donors. Sequenced material: memory CD4+ T cells from PBMCs. Specified subset: CD45RA-negative fraction. The rearrangement links TRBV4-2 to TRBJ1-5, with D uncertain. This clonotype originated in a man between 18 and 35 years old in good health. Some clones in this sample may be carry-over from other donors' samples. The CDR3 region has the DNA TGTGCCAGCAGCCAAGAGGCGGGCCGCAATCAGCCCCAGCATTTT. It codes for CASSQEAGRNQPQHF.